This TCR beta chain came from a study of T-cell memory formation after mild COVID-19. Study-wide points: Clones that contracted from day 15 to 85 had balanced CD4/CD8; later expanders were CD4+ biased.

The V end lost 0 bases, the J end lost 6 bases, and 13 bases lay between the germline ends. Germline lookup yields CDR1 LGHNA and CDR2 YSLEER. There are 15 residues in the CDR3. MiXCR, applied by TCRdb to the 5' RACE reads, yields one record per CDR3 protein. In the table there are about 340,000 distinct CDR3 sequences, roughly 21% of which are singletons. This clonotype was counted many times. Its target is not known. The sample comprised PBMCs or a T cell subset sorted from them (not recorded which). This receptor was identified in an adult woman who had mild COVID-19 (a few samples of this study predate the infection). Cell type and time point are not known. The V call is TRBV4-3, the J call TRBJ2-3; unclear D gene. The CDR3 DNA follows: TGCGCCAGCAGCCAAGATCGTCAGGCCTCGGATACGCAGTATTTT. Translating it yields CASSQDRQASDTQYF.